A single T cell receptor beta chain is shown here with its context. Its target is not known. This sample was included in a study of shared clonotypes between healthy human individuals. Overall study findings and caveats: Between several donors, naive CD4 clonotypes were shared at a level of about 5%. Clonotypes which were not shared had lower generation probabilities than clonotypes that all four donors shared.

TCRdb's table, derived via immunoSEQ multiplex PCR, lists solely in-frame clones and lacks some. Here the sample spans hundreds of thousands of clones, around 74% being singletons. This TCR was recovered from a woman in her twenties or thirties in good health. The sequencing input was memory CD4+ T cells sorted from blood. Subset defined: CD45RA-negative fraction.

The CDR3 region has the DNA TGTGCCAGCAGTTCTCCACCCGGGACTAGCGAGCTGAACACCGGGGAGCTGTTTTTT. The encoded protein is CASSSPPGTSELNTGELFF. The chain has TRBV7-9 and TRBJ2-2; TRBD2 matches at 10 bases. Losses at the gene ends were 6 bases for V and 1 base for J; bases not matched to a gene: 14. This CDR3 has 19 residues. Germline V gene sequence: CDR1 SEHNR, CDR2 FQNEAQ (reference sequence).